This T cell receptor (beta chain) was identified during a study of blood T cell repertoires in COVID-19. About the study: There were acute and convalescent COVID-19 samples, and they came from the United States, Italy and Spain.

The CDR3 is 16 residues long. Germline V gene lookup returns CDR1 SGHTA and CDR2 FQGNSA. Deletions cut 1 base from V and 1 base from J, with 14 bases between. This clone was observed a few times. Authors' methods: Using reference gene primer amplification, nucleated cell counts were estimated. Clones were sequenced by immunoSEQ multiplex PCR, and TCRdb holds only the in-frame ones, with some missing. V and J calls and clone size are given by that table; D and trimming were obtained from the DNA. The sample lists about 88,000 clones, 90% occurring once. The specimen was peripheral blood. The receptor comes from a man in his late teens or twenties with COVID-19, enrolled during active disease. The J gene is TRBJ2-7, the V gene TRBV7-2, with D tentatively TRBD1 (5 bases). The CDR3 reads CASSLGRQGRSYEQYF. CDR3 in DNA: TGTGCCAGCAGCTTAGGCCGGCAGGGTCGTTCCTACGAGCAGTACTTC.